One T cell receptor (beta chain) is described in this entry. Its antigen is unknown. The entry originates in a study of cytomegalovirus exposure and HLA in healthy donors. Findings of the study overall: Cytomegalovirus-associated status was assigned to about 170 TCR beta chains. Most sequenced TCRs were rare (though some public TCRs occurred in many donors).

PCR was performed using 60 Vbeta and 13 Jbeta primers. The protocol was immunoSEQ multiplex PCR, while the TCRdb copy is restricted to in-frame clones and leaves out a portion. This listing includes around 88,000 clones. Trimming removed 0 bases from V and 2 bases from J; junction bases left unmatched: 5. This CDR3 spans 16 amino acids. Per the germline V gene, CDR1 is SGDLS and CDR2 is YYNGEE. The sequence came from a girl between 5 and 17 years old in good health and CMV-seropositive. The rearrangement uses TRBV9 and TRBJ2-3; 8 bases agree with TRBD2. Sequencing was performed on PBMCs. CDR3 in amino acids: CASSVEGRGATDTQYF. As DNA, the CDR3 is TGTGCCAGCAGCGTAGAGGGGCGGGGGGCCACAGATACGCAGTATTTT.